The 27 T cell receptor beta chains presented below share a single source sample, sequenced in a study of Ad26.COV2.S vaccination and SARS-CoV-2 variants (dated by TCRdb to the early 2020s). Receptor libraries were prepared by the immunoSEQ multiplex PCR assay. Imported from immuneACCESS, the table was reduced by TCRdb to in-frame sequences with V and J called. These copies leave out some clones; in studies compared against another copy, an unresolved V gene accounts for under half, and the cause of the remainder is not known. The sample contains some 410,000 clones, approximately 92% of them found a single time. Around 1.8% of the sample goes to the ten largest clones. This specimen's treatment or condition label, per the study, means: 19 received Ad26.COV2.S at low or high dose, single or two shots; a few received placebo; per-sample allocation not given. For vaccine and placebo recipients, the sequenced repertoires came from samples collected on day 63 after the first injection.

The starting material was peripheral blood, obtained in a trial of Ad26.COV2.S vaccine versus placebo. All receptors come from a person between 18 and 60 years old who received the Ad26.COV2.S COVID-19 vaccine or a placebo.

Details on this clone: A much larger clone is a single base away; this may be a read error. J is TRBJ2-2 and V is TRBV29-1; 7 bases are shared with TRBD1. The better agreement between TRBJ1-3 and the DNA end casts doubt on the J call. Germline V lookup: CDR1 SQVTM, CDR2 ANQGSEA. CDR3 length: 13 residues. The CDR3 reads CSVGQGAGNTIYF. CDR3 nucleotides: TGCAGCGTTGGCCAGGGGGCTGGAAACACCATATATTTT.

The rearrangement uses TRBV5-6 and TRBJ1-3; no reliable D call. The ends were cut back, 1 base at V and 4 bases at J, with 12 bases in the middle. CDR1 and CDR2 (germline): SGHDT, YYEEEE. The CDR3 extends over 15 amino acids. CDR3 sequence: CASSLWSLRGNTIYF. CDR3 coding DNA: TGTGCCAGCAGCTTGTGGTCCTTGAGGGGAAACACCATATATTTT.

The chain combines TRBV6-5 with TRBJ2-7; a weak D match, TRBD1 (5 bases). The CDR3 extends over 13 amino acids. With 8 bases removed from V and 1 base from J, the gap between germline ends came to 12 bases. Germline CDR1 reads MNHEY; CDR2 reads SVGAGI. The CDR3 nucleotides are TGTGCCAGCGCCTGGGGCCTGTCCTACGAGCAGTACTTC. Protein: CASAWGLSYEQYF.

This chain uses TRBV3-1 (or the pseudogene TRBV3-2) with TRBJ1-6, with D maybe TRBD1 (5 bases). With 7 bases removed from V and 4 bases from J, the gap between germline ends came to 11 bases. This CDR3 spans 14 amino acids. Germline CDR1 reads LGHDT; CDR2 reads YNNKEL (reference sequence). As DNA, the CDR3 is TGTGCCAGCACCACGGGGGGGTATAATTCACCCCTCCACTTT. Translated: CASTTGGYNSPLHF.

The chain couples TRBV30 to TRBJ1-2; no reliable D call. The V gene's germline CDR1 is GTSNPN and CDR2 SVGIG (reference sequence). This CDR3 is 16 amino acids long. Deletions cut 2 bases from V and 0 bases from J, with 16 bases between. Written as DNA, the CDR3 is TGTGCCTGGAGTCGTTTACCCGTGCCCCCTAACTATGGCTACACCTTC. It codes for CAWSRLPVPPNYGYTF.

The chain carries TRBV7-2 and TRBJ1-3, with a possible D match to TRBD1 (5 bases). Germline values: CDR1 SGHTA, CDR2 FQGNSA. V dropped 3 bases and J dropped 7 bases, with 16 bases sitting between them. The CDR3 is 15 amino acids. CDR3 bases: TGTGCCAGCAGCTTGGGGCCCTGGGCTGTGAACACCATATATTTT. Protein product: CASSLGPWAVNTIYF.

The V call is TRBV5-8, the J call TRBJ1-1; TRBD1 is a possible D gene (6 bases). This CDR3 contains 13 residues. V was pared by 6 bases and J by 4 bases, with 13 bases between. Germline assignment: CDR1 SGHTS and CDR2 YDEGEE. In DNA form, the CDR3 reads TGTGCCAGCACCCCGGACAGCTTCACTGAAGCTTTCTTT. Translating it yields CASTPDSFTEAFF.

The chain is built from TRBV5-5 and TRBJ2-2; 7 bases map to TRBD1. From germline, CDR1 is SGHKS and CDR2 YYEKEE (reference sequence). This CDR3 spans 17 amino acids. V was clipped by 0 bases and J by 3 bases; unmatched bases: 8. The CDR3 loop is CASSLGQGRQYTGELFF. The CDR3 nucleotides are TGTGCCAGCAGCTTGGGACAGGGACGTCAGTACACCGGGGAGCTGTTTTTT.

In nucleotides, the CDR3 is TGTGCCAGCAGTTCCCAAGGAGGTTCTGGGGCCAACGTCCTGACTTTC. Translated, it gives CASSSQGGSGANVLTF. V is TRBV28 and J is TRBJ2-6, with a possible D match to TRBD2 (5 bases). This CDR3 is 16 amino acids long. Germline V gene lookup returns CDR1 MDHEN and CDR2 SYDVKM. Trimming removed 4 bases at V and 1 base at J, with 11 bases between.

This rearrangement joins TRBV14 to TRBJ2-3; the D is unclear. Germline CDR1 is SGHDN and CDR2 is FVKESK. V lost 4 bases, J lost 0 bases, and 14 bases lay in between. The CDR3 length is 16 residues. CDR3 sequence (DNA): TGTGCCAGCAGCCCCCGAATTGCTTTGAGCACAGATACGCAGTATTTT. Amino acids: CASSPRIALSTDTQYF.

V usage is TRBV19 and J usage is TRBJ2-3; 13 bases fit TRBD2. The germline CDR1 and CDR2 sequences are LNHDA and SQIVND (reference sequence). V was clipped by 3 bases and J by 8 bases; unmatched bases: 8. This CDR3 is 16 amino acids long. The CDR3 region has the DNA TGTGCCAGTAGTATTGGACTAGCGGGGGAGGGGGTTACGCAGTATTTT. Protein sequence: CASSIGLAGEGVTQYF.

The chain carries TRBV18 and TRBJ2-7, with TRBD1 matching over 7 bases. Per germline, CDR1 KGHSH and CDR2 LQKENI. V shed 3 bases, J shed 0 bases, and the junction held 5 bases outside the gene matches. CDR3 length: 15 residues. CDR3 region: CASSPPGQPSYEQYF. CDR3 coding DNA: TGTGCCAGCTCACCGCCGGGACAGCCCTCCTACGAGCAGTACTTC.

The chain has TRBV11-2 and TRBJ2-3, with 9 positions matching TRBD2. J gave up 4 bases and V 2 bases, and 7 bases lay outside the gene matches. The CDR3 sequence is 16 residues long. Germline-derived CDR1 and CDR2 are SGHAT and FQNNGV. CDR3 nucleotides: TGTGCCAGCAGCTTAAATGGGGGACTAGCCGCAGATACGCAGTATTTT. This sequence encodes CASSLNGGLAADTQYF.

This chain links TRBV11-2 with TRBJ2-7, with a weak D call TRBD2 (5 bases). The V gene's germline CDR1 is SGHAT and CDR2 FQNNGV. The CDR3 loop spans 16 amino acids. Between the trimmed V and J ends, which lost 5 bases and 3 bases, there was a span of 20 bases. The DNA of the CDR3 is TGTGCCAGCAGCGGACTTACGAAGGTCAAAAACTACGAGCAGTACTTC. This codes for CASSGLTKVKNYEQYF. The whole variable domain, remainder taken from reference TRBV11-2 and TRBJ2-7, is EAGVAQSPRYKIIEKRQSVAFWCNPISGHATLYWYQQILGQGPKLLIQFQNNGVVDDSQLPKDRFSAERLKGVDSTLKIQPAKLEDSAVYLCASSGLTKVKNYEQYFGPGTRLTVT.

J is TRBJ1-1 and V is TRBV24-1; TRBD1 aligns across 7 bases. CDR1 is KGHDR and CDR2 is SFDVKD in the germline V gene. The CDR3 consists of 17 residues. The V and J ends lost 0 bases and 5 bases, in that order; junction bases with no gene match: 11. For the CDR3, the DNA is TGTGCCACCAGTGATTTGAACCCCCAGACAGGGTATACTGAAGCTTTCTTT. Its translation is CATSDLNPQTGYTEAFF.

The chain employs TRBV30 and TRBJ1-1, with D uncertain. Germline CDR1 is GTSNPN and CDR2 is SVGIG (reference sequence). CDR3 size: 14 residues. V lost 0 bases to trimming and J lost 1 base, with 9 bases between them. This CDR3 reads CAWSVRLENTEAFF. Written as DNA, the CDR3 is TGTGCCTGGAGTGTTAGGCTCGAGAACACTGAAGCTTTCTTT. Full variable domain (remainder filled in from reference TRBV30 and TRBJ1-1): SQTIHQWPATLVQPVGSPLSLECTVEGTSNPNLYWYRQAAGRGLQLLFYSVGIGQISSEVPQNLSASRPQDRQFILSSKKLLLSDSGFYLCAWSVRLENTEAFFGQGTRLTVV.

CDR3 sequence (DNA): TGTGCCAGCAGCCAAGGGAAAGGGGACAGCCACGAGTCCTACAATGAGCAGTTCTTC. It yields the protein CASSQGKGDSHESYNEQFF. This chain links TRBV3-1 (or the pseudogene TRBV3-2) with TRBJ2-1, with 7 bases matching TRBD1. V gave up 1 base and J gave up 1 base; unmatched junction bases: 13. The CDR3 sequence is 19 residues long. The germline CDR1 and CDR2 sequences are LGHDT and YNNKEL (reference sequence).

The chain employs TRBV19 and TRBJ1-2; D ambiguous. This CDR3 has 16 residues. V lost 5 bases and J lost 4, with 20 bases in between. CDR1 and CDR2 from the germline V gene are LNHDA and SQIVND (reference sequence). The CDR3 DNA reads TGTGCCAGTAGTCCCACGACGGGCTCTCTTGGCTATGGCTACACCTTC. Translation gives CASSPTTGSLGYGYTF.

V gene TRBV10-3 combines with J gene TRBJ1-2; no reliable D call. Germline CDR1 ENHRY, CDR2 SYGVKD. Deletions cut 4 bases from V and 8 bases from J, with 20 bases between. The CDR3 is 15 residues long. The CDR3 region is CAISANTENIEGYTF. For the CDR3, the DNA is TGTGCCATCAGTGCGAACACGGAAAATATTGAGGGCTACACCTTC.

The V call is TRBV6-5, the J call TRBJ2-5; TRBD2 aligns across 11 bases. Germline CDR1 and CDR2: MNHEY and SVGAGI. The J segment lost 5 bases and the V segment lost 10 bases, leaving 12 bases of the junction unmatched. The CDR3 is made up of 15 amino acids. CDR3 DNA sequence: TGTGCCATTTGGGTAGCGGGGGGGCCTCAGGAGACCCAGTACTTC. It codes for CAIWVAGGPQETQYF.

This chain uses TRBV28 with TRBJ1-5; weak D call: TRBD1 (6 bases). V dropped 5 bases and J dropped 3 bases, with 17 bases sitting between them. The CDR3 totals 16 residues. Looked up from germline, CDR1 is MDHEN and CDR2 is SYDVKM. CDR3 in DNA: TGTGCCAGCAGTAACCCCCCAGAGGGGGTCAATCAGCCCCAGCATTTT. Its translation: CASSNPPEGVNQPQHF.

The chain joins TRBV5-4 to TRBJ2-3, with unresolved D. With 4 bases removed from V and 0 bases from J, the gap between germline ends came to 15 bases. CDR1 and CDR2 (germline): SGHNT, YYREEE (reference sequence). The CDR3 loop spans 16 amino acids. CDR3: CASSPRTGTSTDTQYF. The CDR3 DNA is TGTGCCAGCAGCCCCCGTACGGGTACTAGCACAGATACGCAGTATTTT.

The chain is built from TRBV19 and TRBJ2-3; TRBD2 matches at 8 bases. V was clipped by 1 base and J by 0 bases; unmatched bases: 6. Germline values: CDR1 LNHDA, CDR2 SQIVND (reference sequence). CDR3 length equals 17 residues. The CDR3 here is CASSIGRSSGSTDTQYF. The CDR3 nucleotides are TGTGCCAGTAGTATAGGAAGGTCTAGCGGGAGCACAGATACGCAGTATTTT.

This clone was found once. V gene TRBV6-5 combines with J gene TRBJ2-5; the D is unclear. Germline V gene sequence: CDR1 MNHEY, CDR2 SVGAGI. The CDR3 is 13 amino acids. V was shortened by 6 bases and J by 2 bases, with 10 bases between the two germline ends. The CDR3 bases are TGTGCCAGCAGCAAACAGCTACAAGAGACCCAGTACTTC. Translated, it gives CASSKQLQETQYF.

The CDR3 loop reads CASSFVARVEYEQYF. The CDR3 region has the DNA TGTGCCAGCAGTTTTGTCGCCAGGGTAGAGTACGAGCAGTACTTC. The chain joins TRBV28 to TRBJ2-7, with D possibly TRBD1 on 5 matching bases. V lost 3 bases and J 4 bases, leaving 16 bases between the germline ends. This CDR3 has 15 residues. Germline values: CDR1 MDHEN, CDR2 SYDVKM.

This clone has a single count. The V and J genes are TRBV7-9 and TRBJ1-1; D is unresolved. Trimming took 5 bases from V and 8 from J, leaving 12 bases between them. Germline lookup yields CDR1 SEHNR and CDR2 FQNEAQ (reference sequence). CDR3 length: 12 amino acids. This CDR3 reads CASSEAEREAFF. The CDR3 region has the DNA TGTGCCAGCAGCGAGGCGGAGCGAGAAGCTTTCTTT.

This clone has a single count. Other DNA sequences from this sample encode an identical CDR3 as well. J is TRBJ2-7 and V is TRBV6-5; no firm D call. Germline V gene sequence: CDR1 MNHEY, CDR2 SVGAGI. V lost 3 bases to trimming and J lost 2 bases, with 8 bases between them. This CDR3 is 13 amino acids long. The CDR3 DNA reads TGTGCCAGCAGTTATGGGCTAGCCTACGAGCAGTACTTC. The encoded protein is CASSYGLAYEQYF.